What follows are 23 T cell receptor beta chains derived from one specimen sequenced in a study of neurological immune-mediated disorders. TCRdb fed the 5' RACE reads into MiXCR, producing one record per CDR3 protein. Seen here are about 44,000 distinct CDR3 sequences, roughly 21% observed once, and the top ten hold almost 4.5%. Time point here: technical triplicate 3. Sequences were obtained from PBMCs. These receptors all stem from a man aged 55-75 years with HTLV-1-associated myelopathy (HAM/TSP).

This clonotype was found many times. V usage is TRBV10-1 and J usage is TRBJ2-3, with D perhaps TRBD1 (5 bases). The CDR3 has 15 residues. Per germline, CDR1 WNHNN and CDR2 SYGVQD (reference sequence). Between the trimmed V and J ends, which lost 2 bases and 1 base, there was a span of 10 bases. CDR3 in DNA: TGCGCCAGCAGTGAGGGTGGGGCCGGCACAGATACGCAGTATTTT. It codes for CASSEGGAGTDTQYF.

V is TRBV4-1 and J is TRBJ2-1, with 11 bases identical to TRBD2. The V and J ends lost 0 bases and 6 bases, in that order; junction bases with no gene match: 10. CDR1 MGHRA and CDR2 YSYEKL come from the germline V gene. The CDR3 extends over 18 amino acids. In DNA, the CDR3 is TGCGCCAGCAGCCAAGATTTTTCTAGCGGGAGGATTTCCAATGAGCAGTTCTTC. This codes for CASSQDFSSGRISNEQFF.

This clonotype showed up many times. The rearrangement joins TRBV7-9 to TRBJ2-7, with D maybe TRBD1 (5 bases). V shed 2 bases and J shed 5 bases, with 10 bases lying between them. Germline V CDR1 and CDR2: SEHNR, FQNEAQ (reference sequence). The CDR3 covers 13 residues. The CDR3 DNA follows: TGTGCCAGCAGCTTAAGCCAGGGTGACGAGCAGTACTTC. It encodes CASSLSQGDEQYF.

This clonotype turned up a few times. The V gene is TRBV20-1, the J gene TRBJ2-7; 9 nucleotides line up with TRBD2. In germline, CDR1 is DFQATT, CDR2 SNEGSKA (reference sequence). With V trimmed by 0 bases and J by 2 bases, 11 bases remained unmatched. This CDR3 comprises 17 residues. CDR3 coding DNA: TGCAGTGCTAGAGATTTAGCGGGAGATCCGCTGGCCTACGAGCAGTACTTC. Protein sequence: CSARDLAGDPLAYEQYF.

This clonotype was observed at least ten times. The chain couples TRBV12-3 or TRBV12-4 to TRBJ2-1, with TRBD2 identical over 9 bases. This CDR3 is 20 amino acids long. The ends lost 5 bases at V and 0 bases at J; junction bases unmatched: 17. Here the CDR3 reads CASSPTLGLAGPHSYNEQFF. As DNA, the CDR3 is TGTGCCAGCAGTCCGACATTAGGTCTAGCGGGACCCCACTCCTACAATGAGCAGTTCTTC.

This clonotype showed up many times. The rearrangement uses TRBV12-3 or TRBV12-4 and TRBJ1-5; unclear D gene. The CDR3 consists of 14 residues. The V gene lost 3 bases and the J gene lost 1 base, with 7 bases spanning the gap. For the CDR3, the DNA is TGTGCCAGCAGTTTTGGGTTCAGCAATCAGCCCCAGCATTTT. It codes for CASSFGFSNQPQHF.

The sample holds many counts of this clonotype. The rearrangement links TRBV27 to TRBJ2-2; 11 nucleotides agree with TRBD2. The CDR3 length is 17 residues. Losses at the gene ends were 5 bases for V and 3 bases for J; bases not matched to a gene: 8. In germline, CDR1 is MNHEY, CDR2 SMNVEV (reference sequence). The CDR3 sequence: CASSGRLAGTDTGELFF. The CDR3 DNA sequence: TGTGCCAGCAGTGGACGACTAGCGGGAACGGACACCGGGGAGCTGTTTTTT.

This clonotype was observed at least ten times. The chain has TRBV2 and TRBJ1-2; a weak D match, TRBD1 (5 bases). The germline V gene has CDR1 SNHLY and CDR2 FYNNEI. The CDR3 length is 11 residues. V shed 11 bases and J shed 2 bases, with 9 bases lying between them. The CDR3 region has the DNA TGTGCCGGTGGGGGGAACTATGGCTACACCTTC. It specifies CAGGGNYGYTF.

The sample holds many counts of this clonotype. The CDR3 here is CAISPREDTQYF. The CDR3 nucleotides are TGTGCCATCAGTCCCCGAGAGGATACGCAGTATTTT. The chain joins TRBV10-3 to TRBJ2-3; D ambiguous. V was pared by 5 bases and J by 6 bases, with 9 bases between. The germline V gene encodes CDR1 ENHRY and CDR2 SYGVKD. The CDR3 loop spans 12 amino acids.

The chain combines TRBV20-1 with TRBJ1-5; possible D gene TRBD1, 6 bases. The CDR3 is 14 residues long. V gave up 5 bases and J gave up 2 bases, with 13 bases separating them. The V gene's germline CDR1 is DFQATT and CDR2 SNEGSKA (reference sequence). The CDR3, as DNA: TGCAGTGCTTCGAACGGGGGCCGCAATCAGCCCCAGCATTTT. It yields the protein CSASNGGRNQPQHF.

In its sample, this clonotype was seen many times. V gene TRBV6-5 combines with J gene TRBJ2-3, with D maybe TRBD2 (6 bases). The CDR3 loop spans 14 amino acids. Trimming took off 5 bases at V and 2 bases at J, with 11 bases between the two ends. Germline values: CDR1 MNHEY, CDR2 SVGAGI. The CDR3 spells CASSHRGTTDTQYF. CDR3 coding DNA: TGTGCCAGCAGTCATCGGGGGACCACAGATACGCAGTATTTT.

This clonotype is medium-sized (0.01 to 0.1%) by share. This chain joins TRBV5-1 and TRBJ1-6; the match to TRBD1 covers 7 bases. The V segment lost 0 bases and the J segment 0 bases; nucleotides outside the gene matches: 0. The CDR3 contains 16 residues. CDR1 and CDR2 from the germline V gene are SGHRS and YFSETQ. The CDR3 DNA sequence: TGCGCCAGCAGCTTGGGGGACAGCTCCTATAATTCACCCCTCCACTTT. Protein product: CASSLGDSSYNSPLHF. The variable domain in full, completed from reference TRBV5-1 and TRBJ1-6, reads KAGVTQTPRYLIKTRGQQVTLSCSPISGHRSVSWYQQTPGQGLQFLFEYFSETQRNKGNFPGRFSGRQFSNSRSEMNVSTLELGDSALYLCASSLGDSSYNSPLHFGNGTRLTVT.

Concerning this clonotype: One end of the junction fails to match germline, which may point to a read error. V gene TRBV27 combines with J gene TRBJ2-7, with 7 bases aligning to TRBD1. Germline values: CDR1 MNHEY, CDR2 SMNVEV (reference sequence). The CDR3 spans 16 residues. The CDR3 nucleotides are TGTGCCAACAGTAGGGGGACAGTCGGTGGTTCCGACGAGCAGTACTTC. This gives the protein CANSRGTVGGSDEQYF.

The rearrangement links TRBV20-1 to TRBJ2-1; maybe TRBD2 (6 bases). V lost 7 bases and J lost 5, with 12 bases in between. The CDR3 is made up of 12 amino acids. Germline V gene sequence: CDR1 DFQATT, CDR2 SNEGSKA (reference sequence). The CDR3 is CSVRDWHNEQFF. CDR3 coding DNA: TGCAGTGTTCGGGACTGGCACAATGAGCAGTTCTTC.

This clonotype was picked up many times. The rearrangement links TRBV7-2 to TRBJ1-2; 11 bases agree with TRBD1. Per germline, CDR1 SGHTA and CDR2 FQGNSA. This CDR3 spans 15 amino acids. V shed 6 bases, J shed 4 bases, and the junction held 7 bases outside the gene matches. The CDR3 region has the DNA TGTGCCAGCAGTATCAAGGGACAGGGGGGCTATGGCTACACCTTC. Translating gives CASSIKGQGGYGYTF.

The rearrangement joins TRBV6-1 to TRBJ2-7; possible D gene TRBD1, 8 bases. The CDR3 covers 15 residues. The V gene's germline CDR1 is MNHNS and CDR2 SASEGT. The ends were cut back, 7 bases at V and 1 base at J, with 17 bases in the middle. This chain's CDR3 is CASKGGTGPSYEQYF. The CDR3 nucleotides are TGTGCCAGCAAGGGGGGGACAGGCCCTTCCTACGAGCAGTACTTC.

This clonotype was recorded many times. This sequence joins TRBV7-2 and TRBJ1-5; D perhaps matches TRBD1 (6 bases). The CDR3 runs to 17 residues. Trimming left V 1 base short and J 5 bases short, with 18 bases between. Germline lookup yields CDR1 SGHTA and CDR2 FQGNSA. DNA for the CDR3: TGTGCCAGCAGCTTAGTGCACGGGGGAGGGGGAGATCAGCCCCAGCATTTT. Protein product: CASSLVHGGGGDQPQHF.

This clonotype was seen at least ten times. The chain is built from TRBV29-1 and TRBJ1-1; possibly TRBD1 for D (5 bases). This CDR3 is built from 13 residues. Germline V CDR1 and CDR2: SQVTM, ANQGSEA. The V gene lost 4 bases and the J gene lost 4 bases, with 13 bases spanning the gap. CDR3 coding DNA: TGCAGCGTTGGATCAGGGAGGGGCACTGAAGCTTTCTTT. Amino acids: CSVGSGRGTEAFF.

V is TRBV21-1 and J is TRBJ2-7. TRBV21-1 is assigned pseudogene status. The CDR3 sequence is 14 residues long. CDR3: CASSTLQETYEQYF. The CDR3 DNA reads TGTGCCAGCAGCACCCTACAGGAGACCTACGAGCAGTACTTC.

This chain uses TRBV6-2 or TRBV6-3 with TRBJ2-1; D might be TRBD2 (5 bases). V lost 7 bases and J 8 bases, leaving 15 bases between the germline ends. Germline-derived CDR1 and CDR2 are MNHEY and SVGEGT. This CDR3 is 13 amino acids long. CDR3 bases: TGTGCCAGCACGGCTAGCCCCTGGGATGAGCAGTTCTTC. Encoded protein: CASTASPWDEQFF.

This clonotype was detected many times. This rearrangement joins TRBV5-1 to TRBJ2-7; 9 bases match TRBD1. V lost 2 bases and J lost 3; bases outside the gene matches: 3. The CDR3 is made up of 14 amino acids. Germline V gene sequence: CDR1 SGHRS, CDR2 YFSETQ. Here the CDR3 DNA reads TGCGCCAGCAGCTTCCCGGGACAGGGCTACGAGCAGTACTTC. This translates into CASSFPGQGYEQYF.

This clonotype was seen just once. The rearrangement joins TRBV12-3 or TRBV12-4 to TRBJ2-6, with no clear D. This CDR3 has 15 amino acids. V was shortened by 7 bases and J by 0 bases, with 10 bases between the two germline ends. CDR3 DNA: TGTGCCAGCACCCCGCACGGCTCTGGGGCCAACGTCCTGACTTTC. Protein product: CASTPHGSGANVLTF.

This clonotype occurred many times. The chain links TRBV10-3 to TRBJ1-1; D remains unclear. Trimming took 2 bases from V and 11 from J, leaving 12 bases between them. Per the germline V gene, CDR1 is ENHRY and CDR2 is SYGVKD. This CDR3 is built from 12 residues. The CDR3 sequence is CAISEGSRRAFF. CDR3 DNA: TGTGCCATCAGTGAGGGGTCTCGGCGGGCTTTCTTT.